This T cell receptor (beta chain) was observed in a study of blood T cell repertoires in COVID-19 (dated by TCRdb to about 2020). About the full investigation: Samples covering the acute and convalescent phases of COVID-19 were provided by collaborators in the United States, Italy and Spain. The material from the prospective study consisted of cDNA or gDNA derived from T cells, B-cell-depleted T cells, or PBMCs. Subjects who had been exposed to COVID-19, were actively infected with it, or had recovered from it provided the deeply sampled blood TCRbeta repertoires that made up the dataset. A freely available public database, intended as a resource for researchers studying the immune response to SARS-CoV-2, is where the repertoires were released. The samples were drawn from the first 160 participants of the ongoing ImmuneRACE study and from 1,200 or so subjects provided by 6 global collaborators. Sample metadata almost always included a de-identified subject ID, COVID-19 status, age in years and sex. HLA class I and class II types, where available, came from metadata supplied by the sample provider rather than from assay-based typing. Paper-wide results and their limitations: How much clinical and demographic metadata was included differed by source and by participant, and the metadata was provided uncurated.

Concerning this clone itself: The antigen it recognizes is unknown. Base qualities are missing; no much larger clone stands one base away.

The collaborating institutions used their own protocols to collect whole blood in K2EDTA tubes. For TCRbeta analysis, collaborators shipped samples as frozen whole blood, isolated PBMCs, or DNA extracted from either of those sample types. TCRbeta CDR3 regions were amplified from genomic DNA using the immunoSEQ Assay, a bias-controlled multiplex PCR. The authors' pipeline ran thus. Within the assay, amplification of reference gene primers was used to estimate how many nucleated cells each sample contained. To quantify the absolute abundance of each unique TCRbeta CDR3 rearrangement, sequence reads were collapsed and filtered. Productive Simpson clonality was computed per sample as the square root of Simpson's diversity index over productive rearrangements. The table was pulled from immuneACCESS by TCRdb, which kept in-frame rearrangements only. Such tables lose some clones; where checked, under half of the loss comes from unresolved V genes, and the rest has no known cause. V, J and clone size derive from that table, while D and trimming were established from the DNA sequence. The sample table shows about 140,000 clones, and about 91% are seen once. More than 0.8% of the sample belongs to the ten largest clones.

The CDR3 measures 16 amino acids from cysteine to phenylalanine. Solely the CDR3 DNA is kept, with 48 bases framed from the first base. V loses 1 base, J loses 5 bases, and the germline ends lie 15 bases apart. From a lookup of the germline V gene (reference sequence), CDR1 and CDR2 are LNHDA and SQIVND. Sequencing was done on a sample of peripheral blood. The chain links TRBV19 with TRBJ2-1; TRBD2 is a possible D gene, resting on 5 matching bases. This TCR derives from a woman between 45 and 60 years old with acute or convalescent COVID-19. In nucleotides, the sequence is TGTGCCAGTAGTATAGTTCGGGGAACCGCCCACAATGAGCAGTTCTTC. It translates as CASSIVRGTAHNEQFF.